This is a list of T cell receptor beta chains from one sample in a study of CD8+ T cells in alopecia areata. Clones were sequenced by immunoSEQ multiplex PCR, and TCRdb holds only the in-frame ones, with some missing. The top ten hold 3% to 4% of the sample, which has roughly 180,000 clones, more than 55% seen once. Sequences were derived from CD4+ T cells sorted from blood, sampled at week 4, from a patient treated with tofacitinib. Receptor source: a human donor with alopecia areata. Each CDR3 is given with its conserved first and last residue. Fields, in order: J gene, clone size, V gene, D gene, CDR3 protein, CDR3 DNA. A D gene is named only where the DNA matches it firmly. Clone size is not always given. Where it is, it says once, few, many or a class for expanded clones.

J: TRBJ2-2
size: .
V: TRBV11-2
D: .
CDR3: CASSLAGGSAGELFF
DNA: TGTGCCAGCAGCTTAGCTGGGGGGTCGGCCGGGGAGCTGTTTTTT

J: TRBJ1-1
size: .
V: TRBV5-6
D: .
CDR3: CASSLVAGTEAFF
DNA: TGTGCCAGCAGCTTGGTCGCAGGGACTGAAGCTTTCTTT

J: TRBJ1-6
size: once
V: TRBV7-6
D: .
CDR3: CASSPTQGSPLHF
DNA: TGTGCCAGCAGCCCTACGCAAGGATCACCCCTCCACTTT

J: TRBJ2-7
size: few
V: TRBV5-4
D: .
CDR3: CASSSPGTQYEQYF
DNA: TGTGCCAGCAGCTCGCCCGGGACTCAGTACGAGCAGTACTTC

J: TRBJ2-3
size: .
V: TRBV30
D: TRBD2
CDR3: CAWKLRGGADTQYF
DNA: TGTGCCTGGAAGTTGCGGGGGGGCGCAGATACGCAGTATTTT

J: TRBJ2-5
size: .
V: TRBV5-1
D: TRBD1
CDR3: CASSLVGTGEETQYF
DNA: TGCGCCAGCAGCTTGGTGGGGACAGGGGAAGAGACCCAGTACTTC

J: TRBJ2-5
size: .
V: TRBV9
D: .
CDR3: CASSVEPEETQYF
DNA: TGTGCCAGCAGCGTAGAACCAGAAGAGACCCAGTACTTC

J: TRBJ2-5
size: few
V: TRBV5-1
D: .
CDR3: CASSLGQLQETQYF
DNA: TGCGCCAGCAGCTTGGGTCAGCTCCAAGAGACCCAGTACTTC

J: TRBJ2-5
size: .
V: TRBV30
D: TRBD2
CDR3: CACRAGGLLATQYF
DNA: TGTGCCTGCCGAGCGGGGGGGCTCCTAGCGACCCAGTACTTC

J: TRBJ2-3
size: .
V: TRBV2
D: TRBD2
CDR3: CASSGTSGGPDTQYF
DNA: TGTGCCAGCAGCGGGACTAGCGGGGGCCCAGATACGCAGTATTTT

J: TRBJ1-5
size: few
V: TRBV29-1
D: .
CDR3: CSVTTGNLNQPQHF
DNA: TGCAGCGTTACTACAGGGAATTTAAATCAGCCCCAGCATTTT

J: TRBJ2-7
size: .
V: TRBV30
D: .
CDR3: CAWRSGYEQYF
DNA: TGTGCCTGGAGATCTGGGTACGAGCAGTACTTC

J: TRBJ2-1
size: .
V: TRBV6-5
D: .
CDR3: CASKVGATGEQFF
DNA: TGTGCCAGCAAGGTGGGGGCTACAGGGGAGCAGTTCTTC

J: TRBJ2-5
size: once
V: TRBV5-1
D: .
CDR3: CASSLDRFQETQYF
DNA: TGCGCCAGCAGCTTGGACCGCTTCCAAGAGACCCAGTACTTC

J: TRBJ2-5
size: .
V: TRBV28
D: TRBD1
CDR3: CASSLADREETQYF
DNA: TGTGCCAGCAGTTTAGCGGACAGGGAAGAGACCCAGTACTTC

J: TRBJ1-5
size: .
V: TRBV6-6
D: .
CDR3: CASRSTDRNQPQHF
DNA: TGTGCCAGCAGATCAACTGACAGGAATCAGCCCCAGCATTTT

J: TRBJ1-2
size: .
V: TRBV18
D: .
CDR3: CASSVATGNGYTF
DNA: TGTGCCAGCTCAGTCGCGACAGGCAATGGCTACACCTTC

J: TRBJ2-5
size: .
V: TRBV25-1
D: .
CDR3: CASSEQGRPGETQYF
DNA: TGTGCCAGCAGTGAACAGGGGCGGCCCGGGGAGACCCAGTACTTC

J: TRBJ1-4
size: .
V: TRBV28
D: .
CDR3: CASSSSTNEKLFF
DNA: TGTGCCAGCAGTTCGTCAACTAATGAAAAACTGTTTTTT

J: TRBJ1-6
size: .
V: TRBV27
D: .
CDR3: CASSAYKNRHSPLHF
DNA: TGTGCCAGCAGTGCCTACAAGAATAGGCATTCACCCCTCCACTTT

J: TRBJ2-1
size: .
V: TRBV12-5
D: .
CDR3: CASGLIPDAGNEQFF
DNA: TGTGCTAGTGGTTTGATCCCGGACGCTGGGAATGAGCAGTTCTTC

J: TRBJ2-5
size: .
V: TRBV27
D: .
CDR3: CASSFRLRETQYF
DNA: TGTGCCAGCAGTTTTAGACTCCGAGAGACCCAGTACTTC

J: TRBJ2-7
size: few
V: TRBV10-3
D: .
CDR3: CAIKEDYEQYF
DNA: TGTGCCATCAAGGAAGACTACGAGCAGTACTTC

J: TRBJ1-6
size: .
V: TRBV30
D: .
CDR3: CAWSVGRDSPLHF
DNA: TGTGCCTGGAGTGTTGGCAGAGATTCACCCCTCCACTTT

J: TRBJ1-6
size: .
V: TRBV11-2
D: .
CDR3: CASRPLTGPYSPLHF
DNA: TGTGCCAGCAGACCATTGACAGGCCCTTATTCACCCCTCCACTTT

J: TRBJ2-3
size: .
V: TRBV29-1
D: .
CDR3: CSVGGLITDTQYF
DNA: TGCAGCGTTGGGGGCCTTATCACAGATACGCAGTATTTT

J: TRBJ1-1
size: few
V: TRBV23-1
D: .
CDR3: CASSPPMTEAFF
DNA: TGCGCCAGCAGCCCCCCAATGACTGAAGCTTTCTTT

J: TRBJ2-3
size: .
V: TRBV30
D: .
CDR3: CAWSDTGRRTDTQYF
DNA: TGTGCCTGGAGTGATACAGGACGGCGCACAGATACGCAGTATTTT

J: TRBJ1-5
size: .
V: TRBV7-2
D: .
CDR3: CASSLVGGLSQPQHF
DNA: TGTGCCAGCAGCTTAGTGGGAGGGCTGAGTCAGCCCCAGCATTTT

J: TRBJ1-3
size: .
V: TRBV30
D: .
CDR3: CAWSVARGNTIYF
DNA: TGTGCCTGGAGTGTAGCGCGGGGAAACACCATATATTTT

J: TRBJ1-5
size: .
V: TRBV25-1
D: .
CDR3: CASSEFLADQPQHF
DNA: TGTGCCAGCAGTGAATTCTTAGCGGATCAGCCCCAGCATTTT

J: TRBJ1-1
size: .
V: TRBV7-2
D: .
CDR3: CASSLQVNTEAFF
DNA: TGTGCCAGCAGCTTACAGGTGAACACTGAAGCTTTCTTT

J: TRBJ1-1
size: .
V: TRBV6-5
D: TRBD1
CDR3: CASSYIQGARAFF
DNA: TGTGCCAGCAGTTACATCCAGGGGGCGCGGGCTTTCTTT

J: TRBJ2-5
size: .
V: TRBV27
D: .
CDR3: CASSPFLASQETQYF
DNA: TGTGCCAGCAGTCCTTTCCTAGCTTCCCAAGAGACCCAGTACTTC

J: TRBJ2-1
size: .
V: TRBV7-2
D: .
CDR3: CASSLSSYNEQFF
DNA: TGTGCCAGCAGTCTGAGCTCCTACAATGAGCAGTTCTTC

J: TRBJ2-1
size: .
V: TRBV5-1
D: .
CDR3: CASSSLADEQFF
DNA: TGCGCCAGCAGCTCATTAGCAGACGAGCAGTTCTTC

J: TRBJ2-2
size: .
V: TRBV2
D: .
CDR3: CASSGDLNTGELFF
DNA: TGTGCCAGCAGTGGGGACTTAAACACCGGGGAGCTGTTTTTT

J: TRBJ1-2
size: .
V: TRBV19
D: .
CDR3: CATNRDYGYTF
DNA: TGTGCCACGAACAGAGACTATGGCTACACCTTC

J: TRBJ2-1
size: .
V: TRBV4-1
D: .
CDR3: CASSHPAENNEQFF
DNA: TGCGCCAGCAGCCACCCGGCAGAGAATAATGAGCAGTTCTTC

J: TRBJ2-2
size: .
V: TRBV7-2
D: TRBD2
CDR3: CASSRQGASGNTGELFF
DNA: TGTGCCAGCAGCAGGCAGGGAGCTAGCGGAAATACCGGGGAGCTGTTTTTT

J: TRBJ2-3
size: .
V: TRBV5-1
D: .
CDR3: CASSLGLADTQYF
DNA: TGCGCCAGCAGCTTGGGACTGGCTGATACGCAGTATTTT

J: TRBJ2-5
size: .
V: TRBV4-1
D: .
CDR3: CASSQDPLPMETQYF
DNA: TGCGCCAGCAGCCAAGATCCCCTTCCGATGGAGACCCAGTACTTC

J: TRBJ1-1
size: many
V: TRBV29-1
D: .
CDR3: CSVDLRQGAFF
DNA: TGCAGCGTTGACCTTCGCCAGGGTGCTTTCTTT

J: TRBJ2-3
size: .
V: TRBV5-1
D: .
CDR3: CASSLTGTSTDTQYF
DNA: TGCGCCAGCAGCTTAACCGGGACTAGCACAGATACGCAGTATTTT

J: TRBJ2-6
size: .
V: TRBV25-1
D: .
CDR3: CASTPGGANVLTF
DNA: TGTGCCAGCACCCCGGGTGGGGCCAACGTCCTGACTTTC

J: TRBJ2-1
size: .
V: TRBV27
D: .
CDR3: CASSSSRVGIRQFF
DNA: TGTGCCAGCAGTTCTAGTCGGGTGGGTATCCGGCAGTTCTTC

J: TRBJ1-4
size: .
V: TRBV30
D: .
CDR3: CAWKGDRNEKLFF
DNA: TGTGCCTGGAAGGGGGACCGTAATGAAAAACTGTTTTTT

J: TRBJ1-5
size: .
V: TRBV6-1
D: .
CDR3: CASSVAGVGGNQPQHF
DNA: TGTGCCAGCAGTGTCGCTGGGGTGGGCGGCAATCAGCCCCAGCATTTT

J: TRBJ2-1
size: few
V: TRBV5-4
D: TRBD2
CDR3: CASSFQSGTSKFF
DNA: TGTGCCAGCAGCTTTCAATCCGGGACTAGCAAGTTCTTC

J: TRBJ1-2
size: .
V: TRBV2
D: .
CDR3: CASVENYGYTF
DNA: TGTGCCAGCGTGGAGAACTATGGCTACACCTTC